The T cell receptor beta chain under discussion was sequenced for a study of T cell responses to AZD1222 COVID-19 vaccine. Sequenced by immunoSEQ multiplex PCR; TCRdb stores in-frame clones only, minus some. The sample yields around 180,000 clones, around 88% seen once. CDR1 is SGHKS, CDR2 YYEKEE, per germline (reference sequence). V shed 4 bases and J shed 0 bases, with 18 bases lying between them. The CDR3 runs to 17 residues. Sequenced material: peripheral blood, taken on day 0 of AZD1222 vaccination. V usage is TRBV5-5 and J usage is TRBJ2-3; TRBD1 might be the D (6 bases). The TCR was taken from an adult in good health. The CDR3 protein is CASSGSPGHKSTDTQYF. CDR3 nucleotides: TGTGCCAGCAGCGGAAGCCCGGGACATAAAAGCACAGATACGCAGTATTTT.